The subject of this entry is one TCR beta chain. Profiling relied on immunoSEQ multiplex PCR, and the TCRdb table lists in-frame clones only, not all of them. This table has over 50,000 clones, about 82% appearing once. The entry originates in a study of blood T cell repertoires in COVID-19. The CDR3 is 15 amino acids. Germline trimming cut 5 bases from V and 4 bases from J; bases unmatched to any gene: 3. From germline, CDR1 is SGHTA and CDR2 FQGTGA. Material for sequencing was peripheral blood. This receptor was identified in a man aged 70 or older with acute or convalescent COVID-19. V gene TRBV7-3 combines with J gene TRBJ2-3; TRBD2 matches at 13 bases. The CDR3 DNA reads TGTGCCAGCAGCCGGACTAGCGGGGGACCAGATACGCAGTATTTT. Translating gives CASSRTSGGPDTQYF. Filled out from reference TRBV7-3 and TRBJ2-3, the complete variable domain reads GAGVSQTPSNKVTEKGKYVELRCDPISGHTALYWYRQSLGQGPEFLIYFQGTGAADDSGLPNDRFFAVRPEGSVSTLKIQRTERGDSAVYLCASSRTSGGPDTQYFGPGTRLTVL.